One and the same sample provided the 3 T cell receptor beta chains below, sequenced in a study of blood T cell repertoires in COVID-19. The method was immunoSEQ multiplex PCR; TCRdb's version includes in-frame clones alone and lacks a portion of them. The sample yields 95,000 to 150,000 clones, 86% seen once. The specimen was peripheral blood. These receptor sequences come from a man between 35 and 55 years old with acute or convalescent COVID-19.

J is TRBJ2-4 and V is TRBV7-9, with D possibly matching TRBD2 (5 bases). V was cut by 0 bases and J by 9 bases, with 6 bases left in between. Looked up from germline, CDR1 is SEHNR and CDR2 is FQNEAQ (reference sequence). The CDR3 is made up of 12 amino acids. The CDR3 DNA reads TGTGCCAGCAGCTTAGCTGAGGGCATTCAGTACTTC. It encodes CASSLAEGIQYF. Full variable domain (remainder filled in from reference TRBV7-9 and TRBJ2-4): DTGVSQNPRHKITKRGQNVTFRCDPISEHNRLYWYRQTLGQGPEFLTYFQNEAQLEKSRLLSDRFSAERPKGSFSTLEIQRTEQGDSAMYLCASSLAEGIQYFGAGTRLSVL.

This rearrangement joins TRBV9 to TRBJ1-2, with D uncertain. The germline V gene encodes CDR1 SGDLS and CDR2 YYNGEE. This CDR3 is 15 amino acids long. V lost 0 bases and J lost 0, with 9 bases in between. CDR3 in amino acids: CASSVGGPANYGYTF. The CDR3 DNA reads TGTGCCAGCAGCGTAGGTGGCCCCGCTAACTATGGCTACACCTTC.

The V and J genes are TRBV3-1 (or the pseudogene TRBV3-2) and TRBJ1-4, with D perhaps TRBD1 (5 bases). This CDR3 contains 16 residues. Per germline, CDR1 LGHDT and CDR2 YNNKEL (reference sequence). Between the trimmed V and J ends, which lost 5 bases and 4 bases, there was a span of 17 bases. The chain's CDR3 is CASSRNLDSYNEKLFF. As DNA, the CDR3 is TGTGCCAGCAGCAGAAATTTAGACAGCTATAATGAAAAACTGTTTTTT.